Listed here are 26 T cell receptor beta chains from one sample, sequenced in a study of cytomegalovirus exposure and HLA in healthy donors. 60 Vbeta and 13 Jbeta primers were used in PCR. Some clones are missing from TCRdb's copy, which holds only in-frame ones; the method was immunoSEQ multiplex PCR. The sample includes tens of thousands of clones, 75% to 90% seen only once; the top ten take approximately 10%. The sequenced material came from PBMCs. The receptors here all came from a middle-aged woman in good health and CMV-seropositive.

V usage is TRBV19 and J usage is TRBJ2-7, with D perhaps TRBD1 (6 bases). Trimming removed 4 bases at V and 6 bases at J, with 16 bases between. This CDR3 is 14 amino acids long. Germline V lookup: CDR1 LNHDA, CDR2 SQIVND (reference sequence). CDR3 sequence: CASSKRTAVPEQYF. As DNA, the CDR3 is TGTGCCAGTAGTAAACGGACAGCGGTGCCCGAGCAGTACTTC.

The genes are TRBV11-2 and TRBJ2-7; 13 bases are a match to TRBD2. CDR1 and CDR2 from the germline V gene are SGHAT and FQNNGV. V gave up 0 bases and J gave up 1 base; unmatched junction bases: 3. The CDR3 loop spans 17 amino acids. The CDR3 loop reads CASSLEMTSGGSYEQYF. The CDR3 DNA follows: TGTGCCAGCAGCTTAGAGATGACTAGCGGGGGGTCCTACGAGCAGTACTTC.

The chain employs TRBV5-6 and TRBJ1-2, with a tentative D call TRBD1 (5 bases). The germline gives CDR1 SGHDT, CDR2 YYEEEE. Trimming took off 0 bases at V and 4 bases at J, with 16 bases between the two ends. This CDR3 comprises 16 residues. In DNA form, the CDR3 reads TGTGCCAGCAGCTTGGGGGCAAAGGGGTCGGTCTATGGCTACACCTTC. Protein: CASSLGAKGSVYGYTF. The complete variable domain, with remaining parts taken from reference TRBV5-6 and TRBJ1-2, reads DAGVTQSPTHLIKTRGQQVTLRCSPKSGHDTVSWYQQALGQGPQFIFQYYEEEERQRGNFPDRFSGHQFPNYSSELNVNALLLGDSALYLCASSLGAKGSVYGYTFGSGTRLTVV.

The chain uses TRBV5-4 and TRBJ2-3; D may be TRBD1 (5 bases). The germline V gene encodes CDR1 SGHNT and CDR2 YYREEE (reference sequence). The CDR3 loop spans 15 amino acids. Trimming left V 0 bases short and J 0 bases short, with 8 bases between. The CDR3 DNA follows: TGTGCCAGCAGCTTGGGACAGTCTAGCACAGATACGCAGTATTTT. It encodes CASSLGQSSTDTQYF.

The J gene is TRBJ2-4, the V gene TRBV5-5; possible D gene TRBD1, 5 bases. Trimming left V 0 bases short and J 5 bases short, with 12 bases between. Germline lookup yields CDR1 SGHKS and CDR2 YYEKEE (reference sequence). The CDR3 consists of 15 residues. The CDR3 loop is CASSLVDSLQNIQYF. DNA for the CDR3: TGTGCCAGCAGCTTGGTAGACAGTCTGCAAAACATTCAGTACTTC.

The genes are TRBV7-2 and TRBJ1-1; D gene unclear. Germline V CDR1 and CDR2: SGHTA, FQGNSA. V was trimmed by 6 bases and J by 2 bases, leaving 13 bases between them. The CDR3 totals 14 residues. CDR3 DNA sequence: TGTGCCAGCAGTCAGATGGGGAGAAACACTGAAGCTTTCTTT. Translation: CASSQMGRNTEAFF.

This clone showed up just once. V gene TRBV9 combines with J gene TRBJ2-2, with D hard to call. The germline V gene encodes CDR1 SGDLS and CDR2 YYNGEE. V shed 0 bases and J shed 5 bases, with 8 bases lying between them. The CDR3 is 14 amino acids. The CDR3 nucleotides are TGTGCCAGCAGCGTAGCTTCCAGTACCGGGGAGCTGTTTTTT. Translating it yields CASSVASSTGELFF.

This chain links TRBV27 with TRBJ2-5; TRBD1 is a possible D gene (7 bases). This CDR3 comprises 13 residues. CDR1 is MNHEY, CDR2 SMNVEV, per germline (reference sequence). Trimming left V 6 bases short and J 4 bases short, with 12 bases between. The CDR3 DNA is TGTGCCAGCAGGACTCAGGGGGGAGAGACCCAGTACTTC. Translated: CASRTQGGETQYF.

The DNA for the CDR3 is TGTGCCAGCAGCTTGGGGGGTGGGGGAGGTCAGCCCCAGCATTTT. Protein sequence: CASSLGGGGGQPQHF. The V and J genes are TRBV5-6 and TRBJ1-5; D perhaps matches TRBD1 (5 bases). Trimming shortened V by 0 bases and J by 6 bases, and 13 bases separated the two germline ends. This CDR3 region has 15 residues. Germline V gene sequence: CDR1 SGHDT, CDR2 YYEEEE.

V usage is TRBV7-6 and J usage is TRBJ2-7; no clear D. Trimming shortened V by 5 bases and J by 0 bases, and 11 bases separated the two germline ends. The CDR3 has 14 residues. Germline CDR1 and CDR2: SGHVS and FNYEAQ. In DNA, the CDR3 is TGTGCCAGCAGCCCCGATGTAGTCTCCTACGAGCAGTACTTC. Protein sequence: CASSPDVVSYEQYF.

In this sample, this clone turned up once. The CDR3 coding sequence is TGTGCCAGCAGCCAAGATGACGGGACAGGGGACGTCCTAAAGCATTTT. Translation gives CASSQDDGTGDVLKHF. This chain connects TRBV4-2 to TRBJ1-5; 10 bases agree with TRBD1. Trimming cost V 0 bases and J 14 bases; bases outside gene matches: 13. The CDR3 loop spans 16 amino acids. The germline V gene encodes CDR1 LGHNA and CDR2 YNFKEQ.

This clone was counted once. V gene TRBV7-9 combines with J gene TRBJ2-5; D gene uncertain. The last part of the DNA fits TRBJ2-7 better; the J call may be wrong. Germline-derived CDR1 and CDR2 are SEHNR and FQNEAQ (reference sequence). This CDR3 contains 13 residues. The CDR3 DNA reads TGTGCCAGCAGCCCCAGTCCGACTCCCGAGCAGTACTTC. Protein: CASSPSPTPEQYF.

V usage is TRBV15 and J usage is TRBJ2-1; no firm D call. In germline, CDR1 is LNHNV, CDR2 YYDKDF (reference sequence). V lost 3 bases to trimming and J lost 7 bases, with 10 bases between them. CDR3 length equals 13 residues. CDR3 sequence reads: CATSRSPGNEQFF. CDR3 nucleotides: TGTGCCACCAGCAGGTCCCCGGGTAATGAGCAGTTCTTC.

The gene calls are TRBV28 and TRBJ2-3; 9 nucleotides align to TRBD1. The CDR3 length is 15 residues. Germline V CDR1 and CDR2: MDHEN, SYDVKM. With V trimmed by 2 bases and J by 5 bases, 5 bases remained unmatched. CDR3 loop: CASSLGGQGIDTQYF. CDR3 nucleotide sequence: TGTGCCAGCAGTTTAGGGGGACAGGGAATAGATACGCAGTATTTT.

The V call is TRBV19, the J call TRBJ1-5, with D maybe TRBD1 (5 bases). CDR1 is LNHDA, CDR2 SQIVND, per germline (reference sequence). Trimming took 7 bases from V and 3 from J, leaving 16 bases between them. The CDR3 has 15 amino acids. The CDR3 DNA is TGTGCCAGTACCAACCGGGGGAGTCACAATCAGCCCCAGCATTTT. Translation gives CASTNRGSHNQPQHF.

V usage is TRBV5-1 and J usage is TRBJ2-2; tentative D call: TRBD2 (5 bases). The length of the CDR3 is 16 residues. Trimming pared 2 bases from V and 4 bases from J, leaving 15 bases between. Per the germline V gene, CDR1 is SGHRS and CDR2 is YFSETQ. The CDR3 protein is CASSLNRLTPTGELFF. CDR3 nucleotides: TGCGCCAGCAGCTTAAACCGACTAACTCCCACCGGGGAGCTGTTTTTT.

The chain carries TRBV7-9 and TRBJ1-5; no definite D call. The CDR3 spans 13 residues. In germline, CDR1 is SEHNR, CDR2 FQNEAQ (reference sequence). Trimming left V 2 bases short and J 1 base short, with 3 bases between. CDR3 coding DNA: TGTGCCAGCAGCTTAATAAGCAATCAGCCCCAGCATTTT. The encoded protein is CASSLISNQPQHF.

The rearrangement joins TRBV11-3 to TRBJ2-3; the D gene is possibly TRBD2 (6 bases). CDR3 length equals 16 residues. Trimming took off 5 bases at V and 4 bases at J, with 19 bases between the two ends. The germline V gene encodes CDR1 SGHNT and CDR2 YENEEA. DNA of the CDR3: TGTGCCAGCAGCGCCTCATCGGGAGTTGGTTCAGATACGCAGTATTTT. Protein product: CASSASSGVGSDTQYF.

V gene TRBV4-1 combines with J gene TRBJ2-1; possible D gene TRBD1, 6 bases. The germline V gene encodes CDR1 MGHRA and CDR2 YSYEKL. V lost 0 bases, J lost 7 bases, and 19 bases lay in between. CDR3 length equals 17 residues. CDR3 protein: CASSQERPGALGNEQFF. The CDR3 DNA follows: TGCGCCAGCAGCCAAGAACGTCCAGGGGCCTTGGGGAATGAGCAGTTCTTC.

The rearrangement joins TRBV29-1 to TRBJ1-1; D gene ambiguous. The CDR3 runs 13 residues. V lost 1 base and J 2 bases, leaving 8 bases between the germline ends. The V gene's germline CDR1 is SQVTM and CDR2 ANQGSEA. CDR3 in DNA: TGCAGCGTTGAAGGGGCCCTAAACACTGAAGCTTTCTTT. It translates to CSVEGALNTEAFF. Full variable domain (rest looked up from reference TRBV29-1 and TRBJ1-1): SAVISQKPSRDICQRGTSLTIQCQVDSQVTMMFWYRQQPGQSLTLIATANQGSEATYESGFVIDKFPISRPNLTFSTLTVSNMSPEDSSIYLCSVEGALNTEAFFGQGTRLTVV.

The gene calls are TRBV19 and TRBJ1-1; tentative D call: TRBD1 (6 bases). The CDR3 runs 15 residues. Deletions cut 6 bases from V and 4 bases from J, with 18 bases between. Germline V gene data show CDR1 as LNHDA and CDR2 as SQIVND (reference sequence). The CDR3 coding sequence is TGTGCCAGTAGAACCCAAAACAGGGCGGGCACTGAAGCTTTCTTT. It translates to CASRTQNRAGTEAFF.

This CDR3 reads CASSPWQGGAYEQYF. CDR3 DNA sequence: TGTGCCAGCAGCCCCTGGCAGGGAGGTGCCTACGAGCAGTACTTC. The rearrangement uses TRBV9 and TRBJ2-7, with a possible D match to TRBD2 (6 bases). Trimming removed 4 bases at V and 2 bases at J, with 16 bases between. Germline values: CDR1 SGDLS, CDR2 YYNGEE. This CDR3 is 15 amino acids long. Complete variable domain (other parts from reference TRBV9 and TRBJ2-7): DSGVTQTPKHLITATGQRVTLRCSPRSGDLSVYWYQQSLDQGLQFLIQYYNGEERAKGNILERFSAQQFPDLHSELNLSSLELGDSALYFCASSPWQGGAYEQYFGPGTRLTVT.

The chain couples TRBV5-6 to TRBJ1-6; TRBD1 might be the D (6 bases). CDR1 and CDR2 from the germline V gene are SGHDT and YYEEEE. Between the trimmed V and J ends, which lost 2 bases and 9 bases, there was a span of 6 bases. The CDR3 has 12 residues. Here the CDR3 reads CASSLGGSPLHF. CDR3 sequence (DNA): TGTGCCAGCAGCTTAGGGGGTTCACCCCTCCACTTT.

The rearrangement links TRBV4-2 to TRBJ1-2; D is uncertain. Trimming cost V 0 bases and J 3 bases, with 8 bases left between them. This CDR3 comprises 14 residues. Germline CDR1 reads LGHNA; CDR2 reads YNFKEQ. The CDR3 loop is CASSQDWADYGYTF. CDR3 nucleotides: TGTGCCAGCAGCCAAGACTGGGCAGACTATGGCTACACCTTC.

The chain has TRBV30 and TRBJ2-2, with 7 positions matching TRBD2. Germline CDR1 reads GTSNPN; CDR2 reads SVGIG (reference sequence). Trimming removed 3 bases from V and 4 bases from J; junction bases left unmatched: 8. This CDR3 contains 15 residues. CDR3 loop: CAWRMGGSATGELFF. The DNA for the CDR3 is TGTGCCTGGAGAATGGGGGGGTCGGCCACCGGGGAGCTGTTTTTT. The whole variable domain, filled in from reference TRBV30 and TRBJ2-2, reads SQTIHQWPATLVQPVGSPLSLECTVEGTSNPNLYWYRQAAGRGLQLLFYSVGIGQISSEVPQNLSASRPQDRQFILSSKKLLLSDSGFYLCAWRMGGSATGELFFGEGSRLTVL.

The rearrangement joins TRBV19 to TRBJ2-7; weak D call: TRBD2 (7 bases). The CDR3 extends over 15 amino acids. CDR1 LNHDA and CDR2 SQIVND come from the germline V gene (reference sequence). V lost 5 bases and J lost 0, with 14 bases in between. CDR3 sequence: CASSRRGGSSYEQYF. For the CDR3, the DNA is TGTGCCAGTAGTCGGAGGGGGGGGAGCTCCTACGAGCAGTACTTC.